The 17 T cell receptor beta chains reported below all come from one sample, sequenced in a study of blood T cell repertoires in COVID-19 (dated by TCRdb to about 2020). The library was produced with the immunoSEQ multiplex PCR assay. TCRdb took over this immuneACCESS table, retaining in-frame rearrangements with V and J assigned. Such tables are incomplete; in checked studies, under half of the missing clones stem from an unresolved V gene, and the remainder is unexplained. For this sample the table gives fewer than 350,000 clones, of which about 88% were detected only once. The ten biggest clones cover about an eighth of the sample. Sequencing was performed on peripheral blood. The receptors stem from a woman aged 70-85 years with COVID-19, enrolled during active disease.

J is TRBJ1-3 and V is TRBV4-3; D is possibly TRBD1 (6 bases). CDR3 length: 14 amino acids. Trimming took 1 base from V and 4 from J, leaving 8 bases between them. Germline V lookup: CDR1 LGHNA, CDR2 YSLEER. CDR3: CASSQVRGGNTIYF. The CDR3 DNA follows: TGCGCCAGCAGCCAAGTGAGGGGGGGAAACACCATATATTTT.

This chain connects TRBV6-5 to TRBJ1-1; 7 bases line up with TRBD1. Trimming took 0 bases from V and 5 from J; bases not matched to a gene: 6. The germline V gene encodes CDR1 MNHEY and CDR2 SVGAGI. The CDR3 totals 15 residues. CDR3 sequence (DNA): TGTGCCAGCAGTTACTCAGGGGGCGCCGGTACTGAAGCTTTCTTT. It is translated as CASSYSGGAGTEAFF.

The chain joins TRBV29-1 to TRBJ2-5; 8 bases match TRBD2. The germline V gene has CDR1 SQVTM and CDR2 ANQGSEA. CDR3 size: 18 residues. The trim removed 6 bases at V and 1 base at J, leaving 19 bases unmatched. The CDR3 sequence: CSVQGSGGALRVQETQYF. The CDR3 DNA reads TGCAGCGTCCAGGGGAGCGGGGGAGCGTTAAGGGTCCAAGAGACCCAGTACTTC.

This chain joins TRBV5-1 and TRBJ1-1; D not resolved. There are 14 residues in the CDR3. Germline CDR1 reads SGHRS; CDR2 reads YFSETQ. The V end was cut by 4 bases, the J end by 1 base, with 11 bases between. CDR3 coding DNA: TGCGCCAGCAGCCAATGGTCGGGGAACACTGAAGCTTTCTTT. Translation gives CASSQWSGNTEAFF.

The genes are TRBV7-9 and TRBJ1-2; 8 positions match TRBD1. Germline CDR1 and CDR2: SEHNR and FQNEAQ (reference sequence). The V gene end was trimmed by 4 bases and the J gene end by 8 bases; junction bases not matched to a gene: 6. The CDR3 consists of 13 residues. The CDR3 sequence: CASSSTGGSGYTF. The DNA of the CDR3 is TGTGCCAGCAGCTCCACAGGGGGAAGCGGCTACACCTTC.

A note on this clone: The junction and the germline gene differ at one end; a read error may be behind it. The chain has TRBV28 and TRBJ2-7, with D hard to call. The CDR3 contains 14 residues. Germline CDR1 is MDHEN and CDR2 is SYDVKM. CDR3 sequence (DNA): TGTGCCAGCAGGCCAGCCCCGAGCGCCGATTCCCTACACTTC. This encodes CASRPAPSADSLHF.

This clone was counted only a few times. The rearrangement links TRBV6-5 to TRBJ2-7; D not resolved. CDR3 size: 11 residues. Trimming cost V 0 bases and J 7 bases, with 4 bases left between them. The germline V gene encodes CDR1 MNHEY and CDR2 SVGAGI. The CDR3 nucleotides read TGTGCCAGCAGTTACTCCCGGGAGCAGTACTTC. Protein: CASSYSREQYF.

V is TRBV28 and J is TRBJ1-5, with D unresolved. Germline V CDR1 and CDR2: MDHEN, SYDVKM. Trimming removed 7 bases at V and 3 bases at J, with 7 bases between. The CDR3 is 12 amino acids. CDR3 in amino acids: CASKTVNQPQHF. In nucleotides, the CDR3 is TGTGCCAGCAAAACAGTCAATCAGCCCCAGCATTTT.

This clone was seen a few times. The chain recombines TRBV3-1 (or the pseudogene TRBV3-2) with TRBJ1-6, with TRBD1 as a possible D gene (5 bases). Germline CDR1 LGHDT, CDR2 YNNKEL (reference sequence). The germline V and J ends were trimmed by 4 bases and 6 bases, with 16 bases remaining between them. This CDR3 region has 16 residues. The CDR3: CASSPNSAGINSPLHF. The DNA of the CDR3 is TGTGCCAGCAGCCCGAATAGTGCAGGGATTAATTCACCCCTCCACTTT.

The genes are TRBV5-5 and TRBJ1-5; the D gene is possibly TRBD1 (5 bases). Germline V gene sequence: CDR1 SGHKS, CDR2 YYEKEE (reference sequence). The CDR3 is 14 residues long. V gave up 2 bases and J gave up 5 bases, with 11 bases separating them. Written as DNA, the CDR3 is TGTGCCAGCAGCTTTAGCCGGGGGGATCAGCCCCAGCATTTT. Amino acid sequence: CASSFSRGDQPQHF.

V usage is TRBV7-9 and J usage is TRBJ2-4; 10 bases agree with TRBD1. The germline V gene encodes CDR1 SEHNR and CDR2 FQNEAQ (reference sequence). V dropped 3 bases and J dropped 1; count of bases not matched to a gene: 6. The CDR3 is 17 residues long. The CDR3 sequence: CASSFAGTGEAKNIQYF. The CDR3 nucleotides read TGTGCCAGCAGCTTCGCCGGGACAGGGGAGGCCAAAAACATTCAGTACTTC.

Details on this clone: The sample carries other DNA sequences with the same CDR3. The chain couples TRBV18 to TRBJ2-7; 10 bases fit TRBD2. Per the germline V gene, CDR1 is KGHSH and CDR2 is LQKENI. This CDR3 contains 14 residues. V lost 3 bases to trimming and J lost 5 bases; unmatched junction nucleotides: 4. DNA for the CDR3: TGTGCCAGCTCACCGCGTCTAGCGGGGGACGAGCAGTACTTC. This codes for CASSPRLAGDEQYF.

The chain is built from TRBV7-2 and TRBJ2-2; D not certain. V lost 2 bases, J lost 6 bases, and 7 bases lay in between. Germline values: CDR1 SGHTA, CDR2 FQGNSA. The CDR3 spans 13 residues. CDR3 sequence (DNA): TGTGCCAGCAGCTTAAATGGAGCCGGGGAGCTGTTTTTT. It yields the protein CASSLNGAGELFF.

V and J are TRBV4-1 and TRBJ2-7; D call uncertain. CDR1 is MGHRA and CDR2 is YSYEKL in the germline V gene. There are 15 residues in the CDR3. Between the trimmed V and J ends, which lost 0 bases and 3 bases, there was a span of 12 bases. CDR3 in amino acids: CASSQDSESYYEQYF. DNA of the CDR3: TGCGCCAGCAGCCAAGACAGCGAGAGTTACTACGAGCAGTACTTC.

This CDR3 is CASSYGGGAYNEQFF. For the CDR3, the DNA is TGTGCCAGCAGTTACGGCGGGGGGGCCTACAATGAGCAGTTCTTC. The chain carries TRBV6-2 or TRBV6-3 and TRBJ2-1, with 9 bases fitting TRBD2. The CDR3 contains 15 residues. The ends lost 2 bases at V and 2 bases at J; junction bases unmatched: 1. Germline V CDR1 and CDR2: MNHEY, SVGEGT.

This clone turned up a few times. The chain employs TRBV19 and TRBJ2-5, with 8 nucleotides matching TRBD1. The CDR3 is made up of 16 amino acids. Germline V gene lookup returns CDR1 LNHDA and CDR2 SQIVND (reference sequence). V lost 5 bases and J lost 3; bases outside the gene matches: 11. CDR3 coding DNA: TGTGCCAGTAGTCCCCTCGACAGGGGCCCAGAAGAGACCCAGTACTTC. Protein: CASSPLDRGPEETQYF.

The chain links TRBV9 to TRBJ2-1; D not certain. Germline CDR1 reads SGDLS; CDR2 reads YYNGEE. CDR3 length equals 13 residues. V lost 2 bases and J 3 bases, leaving 6 bases between the germline ends. CDR3 in DNA: TGTGCCAGCAGCGTCAGTGACTACAATGAGCAGTTCTTC. The encoded protein is CASSVSDYNEQFF.